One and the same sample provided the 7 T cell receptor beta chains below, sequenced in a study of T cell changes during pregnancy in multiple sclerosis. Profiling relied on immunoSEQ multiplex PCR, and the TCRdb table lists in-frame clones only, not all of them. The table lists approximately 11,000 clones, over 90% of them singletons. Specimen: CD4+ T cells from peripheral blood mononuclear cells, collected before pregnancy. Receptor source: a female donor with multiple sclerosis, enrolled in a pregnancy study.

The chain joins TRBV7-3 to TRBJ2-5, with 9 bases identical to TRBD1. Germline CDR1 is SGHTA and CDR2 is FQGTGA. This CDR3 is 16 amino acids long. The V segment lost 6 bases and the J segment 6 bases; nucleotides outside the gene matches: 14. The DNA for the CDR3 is TGTGCCAGCAGACCGGCCCCTCGGGACAGGGTAAAGACCCAGTACTTC. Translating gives CASRPAPRDRVKTQYF.

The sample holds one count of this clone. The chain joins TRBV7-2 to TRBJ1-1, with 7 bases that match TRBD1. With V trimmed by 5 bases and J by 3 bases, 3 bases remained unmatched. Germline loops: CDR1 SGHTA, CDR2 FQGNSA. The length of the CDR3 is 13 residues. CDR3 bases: TGTGCCAGCAGCCTCGACAGGGACACTGAAGCTTTCTTT. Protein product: CASSLDRDTEAFF.

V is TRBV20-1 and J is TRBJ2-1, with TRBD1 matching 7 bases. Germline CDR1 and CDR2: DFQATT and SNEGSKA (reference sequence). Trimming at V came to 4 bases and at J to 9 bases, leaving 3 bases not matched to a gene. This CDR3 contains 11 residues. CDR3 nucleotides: TGCAGTGCTATAGGACAGGTTGAGCAGTTCTTC. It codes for CSAIGQVEQFF.

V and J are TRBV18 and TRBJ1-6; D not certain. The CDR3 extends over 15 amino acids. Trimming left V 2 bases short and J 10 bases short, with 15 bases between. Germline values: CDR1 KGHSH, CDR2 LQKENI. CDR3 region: CASSPARDLRSPLHF. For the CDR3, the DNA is TGTGCCAGCTCACCAGCACGAGATCTTCGGTCACCCCTCCACTTT.

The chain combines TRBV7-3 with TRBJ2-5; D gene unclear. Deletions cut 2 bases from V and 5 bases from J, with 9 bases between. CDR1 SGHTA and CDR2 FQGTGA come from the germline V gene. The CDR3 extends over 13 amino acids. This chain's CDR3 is CASSLDSAETQYF. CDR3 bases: TGTGCCAGCAGCTTAGACTCTGCGGAGACCCAGTACTTC.

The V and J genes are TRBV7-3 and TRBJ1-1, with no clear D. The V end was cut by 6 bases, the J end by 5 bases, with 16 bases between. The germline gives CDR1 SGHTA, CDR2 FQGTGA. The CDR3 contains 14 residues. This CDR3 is CASRRTHGGTEAFF. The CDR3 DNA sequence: TGTGCCAGCAGAAGGACCCACGGAGGGACTGAAGCTTTCTTT.

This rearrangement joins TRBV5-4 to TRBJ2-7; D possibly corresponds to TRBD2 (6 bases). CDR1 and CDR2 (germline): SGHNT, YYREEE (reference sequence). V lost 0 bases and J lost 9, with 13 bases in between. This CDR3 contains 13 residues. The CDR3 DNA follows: TGTGCCAGCAGCTTGGAGAAGCGGGCGGCGCAGTACTTC. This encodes CASSLEKRAAQYF.